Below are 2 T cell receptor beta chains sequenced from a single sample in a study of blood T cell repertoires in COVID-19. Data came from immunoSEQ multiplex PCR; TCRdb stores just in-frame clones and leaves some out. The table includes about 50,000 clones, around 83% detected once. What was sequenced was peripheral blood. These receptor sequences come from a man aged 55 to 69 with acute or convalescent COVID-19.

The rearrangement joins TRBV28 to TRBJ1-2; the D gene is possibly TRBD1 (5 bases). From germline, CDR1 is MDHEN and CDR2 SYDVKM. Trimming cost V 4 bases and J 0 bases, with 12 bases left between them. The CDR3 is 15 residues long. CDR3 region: CASSSEGQANYGYTF. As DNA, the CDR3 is TGTGCCAGCAGTTCGGAGGGGCAGGCTAACTATGGCTACACCTTC.

CDR3: CASSSGLDDEQFF. The CDR3 bases are TGTGCCAGCTCTTCCGGACTAGATGATGAGCAGTTCTTC. The chain uses TRBV18 and TRBJ2-1; 7 nucleotides line up with TRBD2. Germline CDR1 KGHSH, CDR2 LQKENI. Trimming cost V 6 bases and J 8 bases; bases outside gene matches: 7. The CDR3 is 13 residues long.